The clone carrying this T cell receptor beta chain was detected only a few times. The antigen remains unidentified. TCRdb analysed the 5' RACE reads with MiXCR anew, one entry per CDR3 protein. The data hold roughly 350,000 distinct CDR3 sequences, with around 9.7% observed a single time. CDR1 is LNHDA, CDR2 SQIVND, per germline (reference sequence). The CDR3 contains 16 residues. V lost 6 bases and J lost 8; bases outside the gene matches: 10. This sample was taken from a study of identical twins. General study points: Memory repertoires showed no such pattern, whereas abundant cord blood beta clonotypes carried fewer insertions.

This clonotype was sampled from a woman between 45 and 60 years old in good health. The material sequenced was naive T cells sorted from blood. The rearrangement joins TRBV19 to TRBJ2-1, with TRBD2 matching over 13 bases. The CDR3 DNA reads TGTGCCAGTAGGGGGATTGGGACTAGCGGGATCCATGAGCAGTTCTTC. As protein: CASRGIGTSGIHEQFF.